This TCR beta chain was identified during a study of T cell responses to AZD1222 COVID-19 vaccine (dated by TCRdb to the early 2020s). About the study as a whole: Because spike-specific TCR depth and breadth did not differ between the two schedules, AZD1222 recipients who got a second dose at roughly 4 weeks were pooled with those who got a second dose at roughly 12 weeks. A total of more than 230 trial participants underwent TCR sequencing, of whom nearly 210 received two doses of AZD1222 and about 25 received two doses of the MenACWY control vaccine. Enrollment into the trials was organized by age into subgroups of 18-55, 56-69 and 70-plus years, and those subgroups contained around 150, 28 and 57 TCR-sequenced participants, respectively. Findings and caveats that apply to the study as a whole: The 56-69-year group was small, and its depth increase did not reach significance, likely because of low power. Nearly half of unique spike-specific TCRs reportedly recognized epitopes outside regions mutated in the B.1.351 and B.1.1.7 variants. Participants were mostly white British, with more females than males. The authors suggested clonal diversity may have been underestimated. Spike-specific TCR breadth and depth rose significantly after two AZD1222 doses compared with day 0 and with MenACWY recipients. Conclusions about previously exposed vaccinees are limited, since just 5 or 6 AZD1222 recipients were seropositive for SARS-CoV-2 at baseline. The vaccine-associated CD4 TCRs covered the entire spike protein, and the dominant responses fell in regions 160-218 and 743-854. No day 14 peak-response samples were available, so repertoires were characterized only after the peak T cell response.

Of note for this clone: Its antigen specificity is not known. Within one base of it there is no much larger clone, and no base qualities were kept.

The CDR3 regions of human TCRbeta chains were analyzed by immunosequencing. The authors processed their data as follows. TCRs in the repertoires were matched against a reference library of SARS-CoV-2-specific TCRs that had been generated with the MIRA antigen-specificity platform. Breadth meant the fraction of unique TCRs that were SARS-CoV-2-associated, whereas depth meant the fraction of total T cells that were SARS-CoV-2-associated. Using the MIRA data, each spike-specific TCR was assigned both to the spike region to which the TCR was reactive and to a CD4 or CD8 class. Log10-transformed breadth and depth values were compared by one-way ANOVA with Sidak's multiple comparisons tests. TCRdb holds this immuneACCESS table with in-frame rearrangements only. Some clones are missing; in checked studies, unresolved V genes explain under half, and the rest has no known cause. V and J calls and clone size are copied from that table; D and trimming were computed from the DNA. This sample lists approximately 180,000 clones; roughly 92% were detected once. In total, the top ten clones hold less than 11% of the sample.

The CDR3 numbers 15 residues from cysteine through phenylalanine. Just CDR3 DNA is preserved here, 45 bases in frame from base 1. CDR1 LNHDA and CDR2 SQIVND are derived from the germline V gene (reference sequence). Cut back by 1 base and 3 bases, the V and J ends lie 10 bases apart. Sample time point, as interpreted from the label and publication: baseline before first vaccination. Vaccinee samples came from UK trials COV001 and COV002, including a single-blind randomized controlled phase 2/3 trial of AZD1222 (ChAdOx1 nCoV-19) in healthy adults. For TCRbeta chain sequencing, PBMC samples from trial participants were taken at day 0 and at day 28 after the second dose.

Sequencing used peripheral blood, obtained on day 0 of AZD1222 vaccination. The source of this sequence is an adult in good health. The sequence joins TRBV19 to TRBJ2-1, with TRBD2 tentatively as D gene (5 bases match). This receptor has the CDR3 CASSIGRVYYNEQFF. The DNA sequence is as follows: TGTGCCAGTAGTATAGGGCGGGTATACTACAATGAGCAGTTCTTC.